The rows below give T cell receptor beta chains drawn from one sample of a study of post-analysis software for immune sequencing data. TCRdb called the PCR reads again in MiXCR, with one record for every CDR3 protein. The top ten clones hold 4.9% of a sample with about 770,000 distinct CDR3 sequences, 46% of them seen once. Sequenced sample: blood. Receptors were obtained from a girl between 10 and 17 years old with multiple sclerosis. The CDR3 runs from the conserved cysteine through the conserved F or W. Fields, in order: J gene, clone size, D gene, V gene, CDR3 DNA, CDR3 protein. The D gene is left open where the match is weak. The size entry is marked missing in some rows and otherwise reads once, few, many or a size class.

>TRBJ2-6|.|TRBD2|TRBV5-1
TGCGCCAGCAGCCCTGGGCTAGCGGGAATATTTGGGGCCAACGTCCTGACTTTC
CASSPGLAGIFGANVLTF
>TRBJ2-7|.|TRBD2|TRBV20-1
TGCAGTGCAGGCGGACTAGCGAACTACGAGCAGTACTTC
CSAGGLANYEQYF
>TRBJ2-1|.|.|TRBV7-2
TGTGCCAGCAGCCTAAAGTTCGGGAGAAATGAGCAGTTCTTC
CASSLKFGRNEQFF
>TRBJ2-5|.|.|TRBV20-1
TGCAGTGCCCCCGTGGGGGGAAGGGCGGTAGAGACCCAGTACTTC
CSAPVGGRAVETQYF
>TRBJ1-5|.|.|TRBV12-3/TRBV12-4
TGTGCCAGCAGTTTAACGATGGATCAGCCCCAGCATTTT
CASSLTMDQPQHF
>TRBJ2-3|many|TRBD2|TRBV10-1
TGCGCCAGCAGTGAAGGCGGTAGCGGGAGTGAGGATACGCAGTATTTT
CASSEGGSGSEDTQYF
>TRBJ1-2|.|.|TRBV6-2/TRBV6-3
TGTGCCAGCAGTTGGAGCACAGCTTTTCCTAACTATGGCTACACCTTC
CASSWSTAFPNYGYTF
>TRBJ2-1|few|.|TRBV7-2
TGTGCCAGCAGCTTAGGGAGGGTGGACAATGAGCAGTTCTTC
CASSLGRVDNEQFF
>TRBJ2-1|.|.|TRBV29-1
TGCAGCGTTGAAGGCCACAATAGGTACAATGAGCAGTTCTTC
CSVEGHNRYNEQFF
>TRBJ2-5|.|.|TRBV20-1
TGCAGTGCTGAGCCAAACCGGGACTGGAGAAAAGAGACCCAGTACTTC
CSAEPNRDWRKETQYF
>TRBJ2-5|.|.|TRBV15
TGTGCCACCAGCACAAGGCAGTTGGAGACCCAGTACTTC
CATSTRQLETQYF
>TRBJ2-3|few|.|TRBV28
TGTGCCAGCAGTCCCGGCAGAGATACGCAGTATTTT
CASSPGRDTQYF
>TRBJ1-2|.|.|TRBV6-5
TGTGCCAGCAGTTACTCGGGGCCGGCGAAAGGCTACACCTTC
CASSYSGPAKGYTF
>TRBJ2-1|.|TRBD1|TRBV4-1
TGCGCCAGCAGCCCCTACGACAGGGGCCATGAGCAGTTCTTC
CASSPYDRGHEQFF
>TRBJ1-1|.|.|TRBV5-6
TGTGCCAGCAGTCTAGACAGGTTCGGAACTGAAGCTTTCTTT
CASSLDRFGTEAFF
>TRBJ2-3|.|TRBD2|TRBV24-1
TGTGCCACCAGTCCCCGACTAGCGGGCCATCCGGCTACGCAGTATTTT
CATSPRLAGHPATQYF
>TRBJ2-7|.|.|TRBV6-6
TGTGCCAGCAGCAGCACAGGGTTGTACGAGCAGTACTTC
CASSSTGLYEQYF
>TRBJ2-4|.|.|TRBV9
TGTGCCAGCAGCCCTGGGGACGGGACATATGGAAACATTCAGTACTTC
CASSPGDGTYGNIQYF
>TRBJ2-7|few|TRBD2|TRBV29-1
TGCAGCGTGTCAAGCGGGAGGGCCCTCGACCCGCAGTACTTC
CSVSSGRALDPQYF
>TRBJ1-2|few|.|TRBV7-2
TGTGCCAGCAGCTTAGCTTACAGGGTAAACTATGGCTGCACCTTC
CASSLAYRVNYGCTF
>TRBJ1-2|.|TRBD1|TRBV20-1
TGCAGTGCTAGAGGACAGGGGGAGACCTACTATGGCTACACCTTC
CSARGQGETYYGYTF
>TRBJ2-7|few|TRBD2|TRBV6-6
TGTGCCAGCAGTTACTCGGGACGGGAGGCATCCTACGAGCAGTACTTC
CASSYSGREASYEQYF
>TRBJ1-2|.|.|TRBV29-1
TGCAGCGTTGAAAGTACGGGCTATGGCTACACCTTC
CSVESTGYGYTF
>TRBJ2-1|.|.|TRBV12-3/TRBV12-4
TGTGCCAGCAGTTCCGGGGTCGTCTCCTACAATGAGCAGTTCTTC
CASSSGVVSYNEQFF
>TRBJ1-2|.|.|TRBV12-3/TRBV12-4
TGTGCCAGCACCCGGGTAGGAGACTATGGCTACACCTTC
CASTRVGDYGYTF
>TRBJ2-3|.|TRBD2|TRBV20-1
TGCAGTGCTAGAGAACTAGCGGGAGGAAGGGATACGCAGTATTTT
CSARELAGGRDTQYF
>TRBJ1-2|.|.|TRBV6-2/TRBV6-3
TGTGCCAGCTCGAGGGGTTCGGACTATGGCTACACCTTC
CASSRGSDYGYTF
>TRBJ2-3|.|.|TRBV18
TGTGCCAGCTCACCAGGGAAGCGGTCGAGCACAGATACGCAGTATTTT
CASSPGKRSSTDTQYF
>TRBJ2-7|.|.|TRBV9
TGTGCCAGCAGCGGAGGATCTGGTACCTACGAGCAGTACTTC
CASSGGSGTYEQYF
>TRBJ2-7|.|.|TRBV11-1
TGTGCCAGCAGCGCCAAGTGGCTGGGGGGCCACGAGCAGTACTTC
CASSAKWLGGHEQYF
>TRBJ2-1|.|TRBD2|TRBV9
TGTGCCAGCAGCGTAGCGGAAGCGGGAGGGCTCGGGCAGTTCTTC
CASSVAEAGGLGQFF
>TRBJ2-3|.|TRBD2|TRBV5-1
TGCGCCAGCAGCTCCGAACTAGCGGGAGACACAGATACGCAGTATTTT
CASSSELAGDTDTQYF
>TRBJ2-1|.|.|TRBV10-3
TGTGCCTCTTCCTCCGACAGCTCCTACAATGAGCAGTTCTTC
CASSSDSSYNEQFF
>TRBJ2-7|.|TRBD2|TRBV27
TGTGCCAGCAGTTTCACTAGCGGGAGTTTCTACGAGCAGTACTTC
CASSFTSGSFYEQYF
>TRBJ2-5|.|TRBD2|TRBV20-1
TGCAGTGCTAGAGCGGGGACTAGCGGGAGGCGGATAGAGACCCAGTACTTC
CSARAGTSGRRIETQYF
>TRBJ2-7|few|.|TRBV6-1
TGTGCCAGCCATCCAGCGGGTTGGAACGAGCAGTACTTC
CASHPAGWNEQYF
>TRBJ2-3|.|.|TRBV2
TGTGCCAGCCCCGGGGACACTAGTATTGTGGCAGATACGCAGTATTTT
CASPGDTSIVADTQYF
>TRBJ2-5|.|TRBD2|TRBV12-5
TGTGCTAGTGGTCCCTCACCCGGGACTAGCGGTCAAGAGACCCAGTACTTC
CASGPSPGTSGQETQYF
>TRBJ1-2|.|TRBD1|TRBV4-3
TGCGCCAGCAGCCAGAACAGGGGAGGATTGTACGGCTACATCTTC
CASSQNRGGLYGYIF
>TRBJ1-5|.|TRBD1|TRBV6-5
TGTGCCAGCAGTTCCGACAGGGAAGGTGGGCAGCCCCAGCATTTT
CASSSDREGGQPQHF
>TRBJ2-5|.|.|TRBV29-1
TGCAGCGTTGGGGTCTCGGGGGAAGAGACCCAGTACTTC
CSVGVSGEETQYF
>TRBJ2-1|.|.|TRBV6-5
TGTGCCAGCAGTCTAACCAGCGGGACAAGCAATGAGCAGTTCTTC
CASSLTSGTSNEQFF
>TRBJ2-3|.|.|TRBV6-2/TRBV6-3
TGTGCCAGCGCTCACTCAGATACGCAGTATTTT
CASAHSDTQYF
>TRBJ2-5|.|TRBD2|TRBV7-6
TGTGCCAGCAGTACCAAGAGAGCGGGAGGGCCAGAGACCCAGTACTTC
CASSTKRAGGPETQYF
>TRBJ2-3|.|.|TRBV24-1
TGTGCCACCAGTGACCGACGACTAGGTAGGGAGGAAGATACGCAGTATTTT
CATSDRRLGREEDTQYF
>TRBJ2-5|few|.|TRBV14
TGTGCCAGCAGCCAATGGGAGACAGTCCAAGAGACCCAGTACTTC
CASSQWETVQETQYF
>TRBJ1-1|few|.|TRBV6-1
TGTGCCAGCAGCGATCGAAAAGCTAGGGACACTGAAGCTTTCTTT
CASSDRKARDTEAFF
>TRBJ2-1|few|TRBD2|TRBV20-1
TGCAGTGCTAGAGATCAGGTCGGGAGGGCGAGGTACAATGAGCAGTTCTTC
CSARDQVGRARYNEQFF
>TRBJ2-4|.|.|TRBV6-6
TGTGCCAGCAGGCTTGGGGGAATGGGAGCCAAAAACATTCAGTACTTC
CASRLGGMGAKNIQYF
>TRBJ2-5|medium-sized|.|TRBV29-1
TGCAGCGTTGGGCCGGACGGGACCCAGTACTTC
CSVGPDGTQYF
>TRBJ2-5|.|TRBD2|TRBV5-1
TGCGCCAGCAGCACCAGGACTAGCGGGAGGATGGTGGAGACCCAGTACTTC
CASSTRTSGRMVETQYF
>TRBJ2-1|few|TRBD1|TRBV12-3/TRBV12-4
TGTGCCAGCGGACAGAGGGGGCTAGTCAATGAGCAGTTCTTC
CASGQRGLVNEQFF
>TRBJ2-7|.|.|TRBV6-6
TGTGCCAGCAGTTACGAGGTAGCGGTCTCCTACGAGCAGTACTTC
CASSYEVAVSYEQYF
>TRBJ2-5|.|.|TRBV27
TGTGCCAGCGGCCCAAATTTAGTTAGGGAGACCCAGTACTTC
CASGPNLVRETQYF